The clone carrying this T cell receptor (beta chain) is classed as medium-sized (0.01 to 0.1%). Its antigen is as yet unknown. This CDR3 has 15 amino acids. Between the trimmed V and J ends, which lost 0 bases and 10 bases, there was a span of 16 bases. Germline V CDR1 and CDR2: DFQATT, SNEGSKA (reference sequence). Individual cDNA molecules were tagged with unique molecular identifiers. MiXCR, applied by TCRdb to the 5' RACE reads, yields one record per CDR3 protein. The table includes about 50,000 distinct CDR3 sequences, around 6.5% detected once. This entry belongs to a study of early T cells in non-severe SARS-CoV-2 infection. Study information: The input, bulk RNA from unsorted whole blood, was sequenced, and chains were unpaired. Study-wide results and limits: Anti-spike CD8 responses were favored by VDJdb matching, which missed private and CD4 specificities.

J is TRBJ1-6 and V is TRBV20-1; TRBD1 might be the D (5 bases). Sequences were derived from whole blood, sampled at baseline. The clonotype originates from an adult who was a healthcare worker with PCR-confirmed SARS-CoV-2 infection or an uninfected control (not recorded which). CDR3 sequence: CSARDLRGGGSPLHF. CDR3 in DNA: TGCAGTGCTAGAGACCTCCGGGGGGGAGGCTCACCCCTCCACTTT.